The sequence of this TCR beta chain was determined in a study of Graves' ophthalmopathy and Graves' hyperthyroidism. Whole-study results and caveats: Stable hyperthyroidism and ophthalmopathy were told apart by a 13-signature model, which achieved 85% to 90% sensitivity and roughly 76% specificity. With 70.59% sensitivity and 72% to 80% specificity, the model predicted ophthalmopathy progression. Blood also held most thyroid clonotypes expanded above 0.001 frequency.

Transcripts of RNA were the source for amplifying TCR beta CDR3 regions. RT-PCR with HTBI primers came first, then second-round multiplex PCR. TCRdb analysed the multiplex PCR reads with MiXCR anew, one entry per CDR3 protein. The sample holds around 1.1 million distinct CDR3 sequences, 35% to 40% seen once. Aged 18 to 65, the patients with hyperthyroidism had under 2 months' duration and were newly diagnosed. CDR3 length: 15 residues. The V and J ends lost 0 bases and 6 bases respectively, with 10 bases between them. Germline V lookup: CDR1 SGDLS, CDR2 YYNGEE. This clonotype appeared many times. The antigen is undetermined.

The sequence was collected from an adult man with Graves' hyperthyroidism. The sequenced material came from peripheral blood or thyroid tissue (not recorded which). J is TRBJ1-6 and V is TRBV9, with unresolved D. As DNA, the CDR3 is TGTGCCAGCAGCGTAGCCCAAAATGCTAATTCACCCCTCCACTTT. Its translation is CASSVAQNANSPLHF.